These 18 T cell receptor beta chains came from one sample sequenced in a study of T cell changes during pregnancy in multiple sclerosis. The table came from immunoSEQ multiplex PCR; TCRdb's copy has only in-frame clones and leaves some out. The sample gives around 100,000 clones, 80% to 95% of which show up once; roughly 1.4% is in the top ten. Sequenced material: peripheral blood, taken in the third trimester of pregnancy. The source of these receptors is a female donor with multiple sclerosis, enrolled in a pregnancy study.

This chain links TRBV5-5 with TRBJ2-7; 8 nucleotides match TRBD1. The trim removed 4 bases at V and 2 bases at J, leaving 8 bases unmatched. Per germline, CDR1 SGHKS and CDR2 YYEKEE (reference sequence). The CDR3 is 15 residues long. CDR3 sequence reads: CASSAIGQGTYEQYF. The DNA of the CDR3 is TGTGCCAGCAGCGCCATCGGACAGGGAACCTACGAGCAGTACTTC. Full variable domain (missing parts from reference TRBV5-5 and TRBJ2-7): DAGVTQSPTHLIKTRGQQVTLRCSPISGHKSVSWYQQVLGQGPQFIFQYYEKEERGRGNFPDRFSARQFPNYSSELNVNALLLGDSALYLCASSAIGQGTYEQYFGPGTRLTVT.

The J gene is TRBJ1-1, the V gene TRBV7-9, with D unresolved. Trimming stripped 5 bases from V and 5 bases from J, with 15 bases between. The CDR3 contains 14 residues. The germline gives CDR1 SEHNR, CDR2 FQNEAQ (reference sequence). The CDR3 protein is CASSGARIGTEAFF. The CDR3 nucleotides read TGTGCCAGCAGCGGAGCGAGGATTGGAACTGAAGCTTTCTTT. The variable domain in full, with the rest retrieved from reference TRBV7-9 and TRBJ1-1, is DTGVSQNPRHKITKRGQNVTFRCDPISEHNRLYWYRQTLGQGPEFLTYFQNEAQLEKSRLLSDRFSAERPKGSFSTLEIQRTEQGDSAMYLCASSGARIGTEAFFGQGTRLTVV.

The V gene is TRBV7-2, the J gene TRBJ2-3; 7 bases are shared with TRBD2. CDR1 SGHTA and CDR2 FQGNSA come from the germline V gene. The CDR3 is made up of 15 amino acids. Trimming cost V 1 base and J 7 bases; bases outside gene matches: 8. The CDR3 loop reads CASSLGLADPNTQYF. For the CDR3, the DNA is TGTGCCAGCAGCTTAGGCCTAGCGGACCCGAATACGCAGTATTTT.

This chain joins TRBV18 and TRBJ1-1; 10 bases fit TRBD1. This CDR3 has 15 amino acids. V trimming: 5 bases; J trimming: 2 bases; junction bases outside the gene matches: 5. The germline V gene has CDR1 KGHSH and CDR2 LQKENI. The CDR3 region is CASSSRQGANTEAFF. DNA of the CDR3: TGTGCCAGCTCATCCCGACAGGGGGCAAACACTGAAGCTTTCTTT. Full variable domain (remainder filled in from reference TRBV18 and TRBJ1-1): NAGVMQNPRHLVRRRGQEARLRCSPMKGHSHVYWYRQLPEEGLKFMVYLQKENIIDESGMPKERFSAEFPKEGPSILRIQQVVRGDSAAYFCASSSRQGANTEAFFGQGTRLTVV.

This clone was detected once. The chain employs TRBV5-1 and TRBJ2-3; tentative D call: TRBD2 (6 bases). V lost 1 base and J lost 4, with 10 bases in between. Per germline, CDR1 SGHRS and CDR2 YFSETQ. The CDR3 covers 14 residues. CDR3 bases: TGCGCCAGCAGCTTGTACTGGGGGGCAGATACGCAGTATTTT. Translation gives CASSLYWGADTQYF.

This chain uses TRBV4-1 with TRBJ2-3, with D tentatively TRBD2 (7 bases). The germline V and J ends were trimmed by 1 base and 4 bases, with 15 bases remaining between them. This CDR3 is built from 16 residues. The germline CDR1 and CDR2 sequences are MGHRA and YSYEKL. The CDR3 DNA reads TGCGCCAGCAGCCAAGCGTTCCGGGGGGCTGCAGATACGCAGTATTTT. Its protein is CASSQAFRGAADTQYF.

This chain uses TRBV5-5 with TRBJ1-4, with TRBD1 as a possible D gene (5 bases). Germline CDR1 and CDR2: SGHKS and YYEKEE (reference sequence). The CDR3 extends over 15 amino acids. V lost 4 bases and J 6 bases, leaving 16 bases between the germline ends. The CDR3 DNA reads TGTGCCAGCAGCGGCAGTGGGGGAGGTTATGAAAAACTGTTTTTT. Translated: CASSGSGGGYEKLFF. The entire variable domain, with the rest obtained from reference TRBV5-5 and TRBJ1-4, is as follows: DAGVTQSPTHLIKTRGQQVTLRCSPISGHKSVSWYQQVLGQGPQFIFQYYEKEERGRGNFPDRFSARQFPNYSSELNVNALLLGDSALYLCASSGSGGGYEKLFFGSGTQLSVL.

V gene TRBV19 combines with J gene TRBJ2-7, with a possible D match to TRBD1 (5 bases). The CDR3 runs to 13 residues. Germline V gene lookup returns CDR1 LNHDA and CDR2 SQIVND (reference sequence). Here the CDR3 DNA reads TGTGCTACGTGGGGCAGCTGTTCCTACGAGCAGTACTTC. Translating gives CATWGSCSYEQYF.

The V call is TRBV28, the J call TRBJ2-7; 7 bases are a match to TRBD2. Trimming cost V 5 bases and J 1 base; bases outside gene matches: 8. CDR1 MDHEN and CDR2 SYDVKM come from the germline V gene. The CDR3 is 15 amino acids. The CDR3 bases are TGTGCCAGCAGTCTAGCTGCGGGAGCATCCTACGAGCAGTACTTC. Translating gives CASSLAAGASYEQYF.

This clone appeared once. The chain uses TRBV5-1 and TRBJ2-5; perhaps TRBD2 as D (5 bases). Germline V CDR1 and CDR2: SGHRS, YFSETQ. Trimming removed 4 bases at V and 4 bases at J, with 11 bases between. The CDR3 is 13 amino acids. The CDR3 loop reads CASSAEAVETQYF. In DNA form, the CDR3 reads TGCGCCAGCAGCGCGGAGGCGGTAGAGACCCAGTACTTC. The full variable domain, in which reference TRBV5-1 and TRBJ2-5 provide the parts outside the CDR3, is KAGVTQTPRYLIKTRGQQVTLSCSPISGHRSVSWYQQTPGQGLQFLFEYFSETQRNKGNFPGRFSGRQFSNSRSEMNVSTLELGDSALYLCASSAEAVETQYFGPGTRLLVL.

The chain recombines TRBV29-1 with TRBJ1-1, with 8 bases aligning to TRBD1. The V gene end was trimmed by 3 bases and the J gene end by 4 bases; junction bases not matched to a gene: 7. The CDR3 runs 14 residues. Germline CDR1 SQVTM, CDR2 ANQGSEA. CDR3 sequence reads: CSVDPRTGGTEAFF. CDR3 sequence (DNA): TGCAGCGTTGACCCCCGTACAGGGGGCACTGAAGCTTTCTTT.

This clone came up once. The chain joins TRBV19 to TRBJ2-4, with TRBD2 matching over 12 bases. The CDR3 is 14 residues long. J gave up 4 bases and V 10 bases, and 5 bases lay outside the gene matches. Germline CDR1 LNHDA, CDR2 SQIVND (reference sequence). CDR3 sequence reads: CATGGLAGKNIQYF. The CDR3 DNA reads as TGTGCCACAGGAGGACTAGCGGGGAAAAACATTCAGTACTTC. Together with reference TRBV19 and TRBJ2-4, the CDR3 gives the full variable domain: DGGITQSPKYLFRKEGQNVTLSCEQNLNHDAMYWYRQDPGQGLRLIYYSQIVNDFQKGDIAEGYSVSREKKESFPLTVTSAQKNPTAFYLCATGGLAGKNIQYFGAGTRLSVL.

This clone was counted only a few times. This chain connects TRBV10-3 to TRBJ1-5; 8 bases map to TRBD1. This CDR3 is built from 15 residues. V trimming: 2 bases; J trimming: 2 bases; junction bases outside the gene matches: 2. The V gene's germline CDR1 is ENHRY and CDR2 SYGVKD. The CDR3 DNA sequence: TGTGCCATCAGTGAGGGACAGGGAGGCAATCAGCCCCAGCATTTT. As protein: CAISEGQGGNQPQHF.

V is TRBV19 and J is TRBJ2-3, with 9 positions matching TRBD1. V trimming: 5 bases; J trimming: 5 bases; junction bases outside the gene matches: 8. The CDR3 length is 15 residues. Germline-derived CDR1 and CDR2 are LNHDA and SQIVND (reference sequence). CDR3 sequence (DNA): TGTGCCAGTAGTGTCCCGGGACAGGGATTAGATACGCAGTATTTT. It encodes CASSVPGQGLDTQYF.

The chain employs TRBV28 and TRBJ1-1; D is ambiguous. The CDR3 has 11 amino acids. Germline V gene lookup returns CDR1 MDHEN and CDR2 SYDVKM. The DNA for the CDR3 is TGTGAGCGGGGATCGAACACTGAAGCTTTCTTT. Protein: CERGSNTEAFF. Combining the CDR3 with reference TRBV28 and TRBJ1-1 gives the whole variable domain DVKVTQSSRYLVKRTGEKVFLECVQDMDHENMFWYRQDPGLGLRLIYFSYDVKMKEKGDIPEGYSVSREKKERFSLILESASTNQTSMYLCERGSNTEAFFGQGTRLTVV.

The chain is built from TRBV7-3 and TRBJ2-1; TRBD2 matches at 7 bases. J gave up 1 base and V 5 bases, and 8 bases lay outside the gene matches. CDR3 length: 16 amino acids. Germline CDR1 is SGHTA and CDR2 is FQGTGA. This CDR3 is CASSPTGGNSYNEQFF. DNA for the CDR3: TGTGCCAGCAGCCCGACGGGGGGAAATTCCTACAATGAGCAGTTCTTC.

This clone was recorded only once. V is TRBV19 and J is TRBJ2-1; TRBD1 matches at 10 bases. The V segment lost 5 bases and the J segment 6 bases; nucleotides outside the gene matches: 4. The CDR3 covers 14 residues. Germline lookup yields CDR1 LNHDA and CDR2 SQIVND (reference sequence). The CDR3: CASSPWTGGNEQFF. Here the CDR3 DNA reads TGTGCCAGTAGTCCGTGGACAGGGGGCAATGAGCAGTTCTTC.

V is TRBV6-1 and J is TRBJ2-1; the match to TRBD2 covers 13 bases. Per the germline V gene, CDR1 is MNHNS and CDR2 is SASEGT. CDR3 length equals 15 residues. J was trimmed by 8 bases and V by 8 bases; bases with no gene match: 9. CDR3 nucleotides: TGTGCCAGCCGGGGACTAGCGGGACATTGGGATGAGCAGTTCTTC. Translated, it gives CASRGLAGHWDEQFF.